These T cell receptor beta chains were read from a single sample in a study of cytomegalovirus exposure and HLA in healthy donors. The assay was immunoSEQ multiplex PCR, and TCRdb's table has in-frame clones only and misses some. The sample holds some 88,000 clones, over 55% seen once. Sequencing was carried out using PBMCs. The receptors originated from a woman under 30 in good health and CMV-seropositive. Both conserved end residues are part of each CDR3.

v_gene: TRBV6-5; CDR3aa: CASGYSLTGTGELFF
v_gene: TRBV27; CDR3aa: CASSLGLAGGRTYEQYF
v_gene: TRBV7-9; CDR3aa: CASSRDRVNEQFF
v_gene: TRBV5-4; CDR3aa: CASNHLGAGSGADTQYF
v_gene: TRBV5-1; CDR3aa: CASSGGRMTGELFF
v_gene: TRBV4-1; CDR3aa: CASSQNTGRSRQGEQYF
v_gene: TRBV7-2; CDR3aa: CASSATTGYQPQHF
v_gene: TRBV30; CDR3aa: CAWIRGSGTGELFF
v_gene: TRBV6-8; CDR3aa: CASSYLESGRLGGEKLFF
v_gene: TRBV19; CDR3aa: CASSPTGNQPQHF
v_gene: TRBV27; CDR3aa: CASSTLGQGAQGYTF
v_gene: TRBV2; CDR3aa: CASSERQGPKNIQYF